The 7 T cell receptor beta chains listed next were all sequenced from one sample in a study of blood T cell repertoires in COVID-19. Generated by immunoSEQ multiplex PCR, the TCRdb table keeps only in-frame clones and is missing some. The table includes over 200,000 clones, about 85% detected once. The material sequenced was PBMCs or T cells enriched from blood (not recorded which). These receptors were taken from a man aged 30-40 years who had recovered from COVID-19.

In DNA, the CDR3 is TGTGCCAGCAGCCACCAGACTAGCGGGGAAGATCGCGAGCAGTACTTC. Protein product: CASSHQTSGEDREQYF. V gene TRBV7-9 combines with J gene TRBJ2-7; TRBD2 aligns across 11 bases. The CDR3 runs to 16 residues. Looked up from germline, CDR1 is SEHNR and CDR2 is FQNEAQ (reference sequence). Losses at the gene ends were 5 bases for V and 6 bases for J; bases not matched to a gene: 12.

This chain uses TRBV7-2 with TRBJ1-1; TRBD1 matches at 8 bases. This CDR3 is built from 14 residues. J lost 6 bases, V lost 1 base, and 4 bases had no gene match. Germline lookup yields CDR1 SGHTA and CDR2 FQGNSA. The CDR3 coding sequence is TGTGCCAGCAGCTTAGGGACAGGGTTGGCTGAAGCTTTCTTT. Its translation is CASSLGTGLAEAFF.

This sequence joins TRBV29-1 and TRBJ1-1; 8 nucleotides align to TRBD1. Germline CDR1 SQVTM, CDR2 ANQGSEA. The CDR3 runs 13 residues. Trimming cost V 5 bases and J 3 bases; bases outside gene matches: 5. The CDR3 DNA is TGCAGCGTTTACAGGGGGTCCGACACTGAAGCTTTCTTT. Amino acids: CSVYRGSDTEAFF.

This sequence joins TRBV7-2 and TRBJ2-7; 12 nucleotides align to TRBD2. There are 15 residues in the CDR3. V gave up 6 bases and J gave up 3 bases; unmatched junction bases: 6. Germline V gene data show CDR1 as SGHTA and CDR2 as FQGNSA. The CDR3 protein is CASRVTSGGLYEQYF. The CDR3 DNA sequence: TGTGCCAGCAGGGTTACTAGCGGGGGGCTCTACGAGCAGTACTTC.

V is TRBV10-3 and J is TRBJ2-7, with 7 positions matching TRBD1. This CDR3 has 13 residues. CDR1 and CDR2 from the germline V gene are ENHRY and SYGVKD. After removal of 8 bases from V and 1 base from J, the junction contained 5 bases not matched to a gene. The CDR3: CAIQTGYSYEQYF. The CDR3 region has the DNA TGTGCCATCCAGACAGGGTATTCCTACGAGCAGTACTTC.

This chain joins TRBV25-1 and TRBJ2-5, with D maybe TRBD2 (5 bases). Trimming cost V 4 bases and J 7 bases, with 16 bases left between them. The CDR3 loop spans 14 amino acids. CDR1 is MGHDK and CDR2 is SYGVNS in the germline V gene. CDR3 loop: CASSGGGYGVTQYF. CDR3 nucleotides: TGTGCCAGCAGTGGTGGCGGGTATGGGGTGACCCAGTACTTC.

The chain couples TRBV28 to TRBJ1-5; D remains ambiguous. V was shortened by 1 base and J by 6 bases, with 4 bases between the two germline ends. The CDR3 length is 12 residues. From germline, CDR1 is MDHEN and CDR2 SYDVKM. The DNA for the CDR3 is TGTGCCAGCAGTTTATCAGGTCAGCCCCAGCATTTT. Translating it yields CASSLSGQPQHF. Using reference TRBV28 and TRBJ1-5 for the parts outside the CDR3, the full variable domain is DVKVTQSSRYLVKRTGEKVFLECVQDMDHENMFWYRQDPGLGLRLIYFSYDVKMKEKGDIPEGYSVSREKKERFSLILESASTNQTSMYLCASSLSGQPQHFGDGTRLSIL.